Listed here are 5 T cell receptor beta chains from one sample, sequenced in a study of blood T cell repertoires in COVID-19. Data came from immunoSEQ multiplex PCR; TCRdb stores just in-frame clones and leaves some out. The sample includes 100,000 to 150,000 clones, approximately 83% seen only once; the top ten take approximately 8.7%. Sample: peripheral blood. These receptors were taken from a man aged 35 to 55 with active or convalescent COVID-19.

The rearrangement uses TRBV6-5 and TRBJ2-2, with a possible D match to TRBD1 (6 bases). CDR3 size: 13 residues. Trimming left V 7 bases short and J 6 bases short, with 12 bases between. The V gene's germline CDR1 is MNHEY and CDR2 SVGAGI. Here the CDR3 DNA reads TGTGCCAGCATCCACAGGGCCTCCGGGGAGCTGTTTTTT. Translating it yields CASIHRASGELFF.

The chain combines TRBV9 with TRBJ1-4; 10 nucleotides match TRBD1. The CDR3 is 15 residues long. V was pared by 0 bases and J by 5 bases, with 1 base of the junction left unmatched. In germline, CDR1 is SGDLS, CDR2 YYNGEE. CDR3 nucleotides: TGTGCCAGCAGCGTAGCGGGACAGGGGAATGAAAAACTGTTTTTT. It codes for CASSVAGQGNEKLFF.

The chain employs TRBV4-1 and TRBJ2-5; TRBD2 matches at 7 bases. The CDR3 has 17 residues. Trimming removed 0 bases from V and 0 bases from J; junction bases left unmatched: 7. Germline CDR1 is MGHRA and CDR2 is YSYEKL. Here the CDR3 DNA reads TGCGCCAGCAGCCAAGATCGTAGCGGGTGGAACCAAGAGACCCAGTACTTC. It translates to CASSQDRSGWNQETQYF.

This clone was counted a single time. The V and J genes are TRBV5-5 and TRBJ1-3; 7 bases are a match to TRBD1. The CDR3 contains 16 residues. CDR1 SGHKS and CDR2 YYEKEE come from the germline V gene (reference sequence). After removal of 3 bases from V and 0 bases from J, the junction contained 6 bases not matched to a gene. The CDR3 reads CASSWRDSSSGNTIYF. The CDR3, as DNA: TGTGCCAGCAGCTGGAGGGACAGTAGCTCTGGAAACACCATATATTTT. Filled out from reference TRBV5-5 and TRBJ1-3, the complete variable domain reads DAGVTQSPTHLIKTRGQQVTLRCSPISGHKSVSWYQQVLGQGPQFIFQYYEKEERGRGNFPDRFSARQFPNYSSELNVNALLLGDSALYLCASSWRDSSSGNTIYFGEGSWLTVV.

V usage is TRBV6-5 and J usage is TRBJ2-7; D is perhaps TRBD2 (6 bases). The CDR3 has 14 amino acids. Trimming removed 6 bases from V and 6 bases from J, with 18 bases in between. Germline V lookup: CDR1 MNHEY, CDR2 SVGAGI. CDR3 residues: CASRAGSGDLEQYF. CDR3 coding DNA: TGTGCCAGCAGGGCCGGGTCGGGGGATCTCGAGCAGTACTTC.